This T cell receptor (beta chain) comes out of a study of CD8+ T cells in alopecia areata. Study-wide results and caveats: Administration of tofacitinib significantly diminished scalp clonality and expanded CD8+ clones within the top 100.

Trimming pared 4 bases from V and 6 bases from J, leaving 12 bases between. This CDR3 region has 14 residues. Germline V gene data show CDR1 as SGHAT and CDR2 as FQNNGV. The authors extracted RNA and reverse transcribed it into cDNA as the sequencing template. Only in-frame clones appear in the TCRdb table, and some are missing; sequencing was by immunoSEQ multiplex PCR. The data show around 300,000 clones, about three fifths seen once. This clone was seen a handful of times. Its antigen remains unknown. Documented treatment: oral pan-JAK inhibitor, 5-10 mg twice daily. This chain uses TRBV11-2 with TRBJ2-2, with unresolved D. Here the sequenced sample was CD4+ T cells sorted from blood, taken at approximately week 51, from a patient treated with tofacitinib. This receptor was obtained from a human donor with alopecia areata. CDR3 residues: CASSSLGKAGELFF. For the CDR3, the DNA is TGTGCCAGCAGCTCCCTGGGGAAGGCCGGGGAGCTGTTTTTT. Full variable domain (rest looked up from reference TRBV11-2 and TRBJ2-2): EAGVAQSPRYKIIEKRQSVAFWCNPISGHATLYWYQQILGQGPKLLIQFQNNGVVDDSQLPKDRFSAERLKGVDSTLKIQPAKLEDSAVYLCASSSLGKAGELFFGEGSRLTVL.